This TCR beta chain was documented in a study of human T cells and chemical hapten exposure. From the RACE reads, TCRdb called clonotypes with MiXCR, one entry per CDR3 protein. The table shows roughly 100,000 distinct CDR3 sequences, with more than 10% occurring only once. CDR3 length equals 18 residues. CDR1 and CDR2 (germline): SGDLS, YYNGEE. With V trimmed by 0 bases and J by 0 bases, 9 bases remained unmatched. Of note for this clonotype: Its matching antigen is unknown.

Time point here: pre-sensitization, week 0. Noted treatment: therapeutic diphenylcyclopropenone sensitization with weekly scalp DPC. Study findings and constraints: DPC sensitization did not alter TCRs above 1 in 1000 frequency.

Source: whole blood, taken in connection with sensitization to the hapten diphenylcyclopropenone (DPC). V gene TRBV9 combines with J gene TRBJ2-3, with 8 bases lining up with TRBD2. The TCR was taken from a woman between 50 and 59 years old with alopecia areata. Some clones in this sample may be carry-over from other donors' samples. The CDR3 is CASSVGLAQGFSTDTQYF. For the CDR3, the DNA is TGTGCCAGCAGCGTAGGACTAGCGCAGGGTTTTAGCACAGATACGCAGTATTTT. Full variable domain (rest looked up from reference TRBV9 and TRBJ2-3): DSGVTQTPKHLITATGQRVTLRCSPRSGDLSVYWYQQSLDQGLQFLIQYYNGEERAKGNILERFSAQQFPDLHSELNLSSLELGDSALYFCASSVGLAQGFSTDTQYFGPGTRLTVL.